This T cell receptor (beta chain) came from a study of glioma-infiltrating T cells (dated by TCRdb to 2016 to 2017). General notes on the study: Sequencing of TCR alpha- and beta-chain repertoires was performed on glioma tissue, on non-neoplastic brain tissue, and on matched peripheral blood mononuclear cells. Each tissue-infiltrating repertoire was compared with the same patient's peripheral blood repertoire to measure divergence between tissue and blood T-cell populations. Three low-grade glioma patients, roughly eight primary glioblastoma patients and three non-glioma patients contributing non-neoplastic brain tissue were included in the paired cohort. The paper's findings and limits, for the study overall: Tissue and blood shared very few CDR3 sequences, a result attributed to high CDR3 diversity and limited sampling. Group comparisons were based on small numbers of patients: three non-neoplastic, three low-grade glioma and seven to nine glioblastoma patients. VJ-independent divergence between tissue and blood was found to be below expectation in non-neoplastic patients but above expectation in all gliomas, particularly low-grade gliomas.

This clonotype has ten or more counts. The clone's antigen remains unknown. Nothing much larger sits one base from this clone, and base qualities are not available. Spanning cysteine to phenylalanine, the CDR3 consists of 15 amino acids. Only the CDR3 DNA stays, 45 bases, in frame from base 1. Looking up the germline V gene yields CDR1 MDHEN and CDR2 SYDVKM. V loses 3 bases of germline sequence and J loses 3 bases, and the interval between the two ends is 9 bases. The iRepertoire nested amplicon-rescue multiplex PCR (arm-PCR) platform was used to amplify TCR alpha and beta CDR3 regions from RNA. The input for one-step reverse transcription and amplification was roughly 85-400 ng of either tissue mRNA or PBMC total RNA. Following bead purification, Illumina adapters were added by a secondary multiplex PCR, and the libraries were gel-purified between 200 and 400 bp. Libraries carried internal 6-nucleotide barcodes used for demultiplexing. Libraries were sequenced on an Illumina MiSeq with 2x220 or 2x250 nucleotide paired-end reads. Processing in the source paper ran as follows. Paired reads were merged with FLASH 1.2.11 and aligned to the GRCh37 human genome with BWA-MEM before extracting TRA and TRB reads. An IMGT-derived reference of cassette sequences and CDR3 motifs, with pseudogenes included, was used for V and J assignment. Three-frame translation of reads was performed, and productive CDR3s were defined as those with a C...FGXG motif and no stop codons. Clonotypes were defined as unique combinations of V-J cassette pair and CDR3 amino acid sequence. Filtering of reads was based on Hamming distance, with the threshold set by the sequence error rate of each sample in mapped regions. The raw public data were reprocessed by TCRdb itself: fastp quality trimming at Q25, MiXCR clonotype calling, in-frame beta chains only. Under each unique CDR3 protein, matching rows form one entry showing the most common genes and DNA. It is TCRdb's table, rather than the study itself, that gives the V and J calls and clone size. This sample has some 120,000 distinct CDR3 sequences in its table, and approximately 25% of those were observed once. Over 12% of the sample is held by the ten biggest clonotypes.

The chain uses TRBV28 and TRBJ2-6, with no confident D gene call. This TCR was recovered from a human donor with low-grade glioma or glioblastoma, undergoing nonglioma brain surgery, or in good health (not recorded which). The material sequenced was glioma tissue, nonneoplastic brain tissue, or PBMCs (not recorded which). The bases are TGTGCCAGCAGTTTTCTAGGTTTTGGGGCCAACGTCCTGACTTTC. It translates to CASSFLGFGANVLTF.